This T cell receptor beta chain appears in the sequencing data of a study of technical replicates of blood from a handful of donors. Here immunoSEQ multiplex PCR was the method, and the copy in TCRdb shows in-frame clones only, minus some. The sample lists about 68,000 clones, about 97% seen once, with about 0.28% in the top ten. The CDR3 is made up of 15 amino acids. The germline V gene encodes CDR1 SEHNR and CDR2 FQNEAQ (reference sequence). The V gene end was trimmed by 5 bases and the J gene end by 4 bases; junction bases not matched to a gene: 10. The J gene is TRBJ1-1, the V gene TRBV7-9; the match to TRBD1 covers 7 bases. Sequencing used T cells isolated from PBMCs. This clonotype originated in a human donor in good health. The CDR3 sequence: CASSHRQGLSTEAFF. CDR3 in DNA: TGTGCCAGCAGCCATAGACAGGGTTTGAGCACTGAAGCTTTCTTT.